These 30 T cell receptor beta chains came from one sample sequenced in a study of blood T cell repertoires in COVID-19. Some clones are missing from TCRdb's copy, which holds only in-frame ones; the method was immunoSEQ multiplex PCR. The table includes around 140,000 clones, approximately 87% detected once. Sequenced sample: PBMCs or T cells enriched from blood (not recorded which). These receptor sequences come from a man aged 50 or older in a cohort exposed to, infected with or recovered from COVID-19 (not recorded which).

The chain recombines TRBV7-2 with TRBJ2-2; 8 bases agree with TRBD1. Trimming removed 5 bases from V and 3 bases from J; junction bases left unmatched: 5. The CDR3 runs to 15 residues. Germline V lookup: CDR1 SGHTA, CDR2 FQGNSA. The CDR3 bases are TGTGCCAGCAGCGGCCCAGGGGGCGACACCGGGGAGCTGTTTTTT. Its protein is CASSGPGGDTGELFF.

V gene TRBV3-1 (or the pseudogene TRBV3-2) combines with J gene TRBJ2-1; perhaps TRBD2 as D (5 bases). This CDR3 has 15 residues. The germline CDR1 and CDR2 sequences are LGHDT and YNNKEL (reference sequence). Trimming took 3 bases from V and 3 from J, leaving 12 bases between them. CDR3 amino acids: CASSQDGKNYNEQFF. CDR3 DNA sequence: TGTGCCAGCAGCCAGGACGGGAAGAACTACAATGAGCAGTTCTTC.

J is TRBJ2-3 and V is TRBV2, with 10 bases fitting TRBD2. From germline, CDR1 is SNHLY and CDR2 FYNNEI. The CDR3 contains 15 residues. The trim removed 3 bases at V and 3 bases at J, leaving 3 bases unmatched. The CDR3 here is CASSDDSGGTDTQYF. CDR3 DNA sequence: TGTGCCAGCAGTGATGATAGCGGGGGGACAGATACGCAGTATTTT.

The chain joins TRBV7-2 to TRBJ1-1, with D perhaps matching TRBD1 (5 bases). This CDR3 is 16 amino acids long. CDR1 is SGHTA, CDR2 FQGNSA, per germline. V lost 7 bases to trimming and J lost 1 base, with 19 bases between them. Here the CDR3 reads CASTHFLQGWNTEAFF. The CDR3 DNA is TGTGCCAGCACTCACTTTCTCCAGGGATGGAACACTGAAGCTTTCTTT.

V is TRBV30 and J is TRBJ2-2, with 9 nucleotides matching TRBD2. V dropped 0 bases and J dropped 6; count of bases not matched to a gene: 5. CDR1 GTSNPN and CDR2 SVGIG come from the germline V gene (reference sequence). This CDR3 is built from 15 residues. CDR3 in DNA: TGTGCCTGGAGTGTAGGCGGGGGGGACTCCGGGGAGCTGTTTTTT. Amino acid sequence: CAWSVGGGDSGELFF.

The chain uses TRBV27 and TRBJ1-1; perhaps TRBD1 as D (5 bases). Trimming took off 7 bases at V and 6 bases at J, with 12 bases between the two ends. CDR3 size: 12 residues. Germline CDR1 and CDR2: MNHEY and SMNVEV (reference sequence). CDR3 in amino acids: CASTGREAEAFF. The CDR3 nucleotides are TGTGCCAGCACAGGGCGCGAGGCTGAAGCTTTCTTT.

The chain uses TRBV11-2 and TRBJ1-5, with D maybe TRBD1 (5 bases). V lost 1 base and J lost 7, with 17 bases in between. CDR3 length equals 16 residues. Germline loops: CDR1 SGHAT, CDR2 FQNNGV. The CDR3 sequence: CASSLGQTLRDQPQHF. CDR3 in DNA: TGTGCCAGCAGCTTAGGACAGACACTTCGAGACCAGCCCCAGCATTTT.

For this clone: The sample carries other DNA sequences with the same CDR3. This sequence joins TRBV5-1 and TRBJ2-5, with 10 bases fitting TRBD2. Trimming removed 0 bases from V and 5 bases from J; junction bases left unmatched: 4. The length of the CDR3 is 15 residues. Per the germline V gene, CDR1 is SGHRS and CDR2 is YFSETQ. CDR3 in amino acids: CASSLALAGDETQYF. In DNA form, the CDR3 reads TGCGCCAGCAGCTTGGCCCTAGCGGGAGATGAGACCCAGTACTTC.

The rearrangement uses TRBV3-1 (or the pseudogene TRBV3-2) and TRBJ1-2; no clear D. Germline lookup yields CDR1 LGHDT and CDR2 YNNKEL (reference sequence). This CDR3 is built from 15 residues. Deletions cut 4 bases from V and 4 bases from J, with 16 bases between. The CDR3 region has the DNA TGTGCCAGCAGCCTGCCGGCCGAAGCAGGCTATGGCTACACCTTC. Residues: CASSLPAEAGYGYTF.

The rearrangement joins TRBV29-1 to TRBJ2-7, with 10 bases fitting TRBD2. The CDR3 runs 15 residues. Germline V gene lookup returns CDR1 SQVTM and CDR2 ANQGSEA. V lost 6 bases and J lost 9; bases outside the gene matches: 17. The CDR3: CSVEEGLAGATRQYF. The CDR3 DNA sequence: TGCAGCGTCGAGGAGGGGCTAGCGGGGGCTACGAGGCAGTACTTC.

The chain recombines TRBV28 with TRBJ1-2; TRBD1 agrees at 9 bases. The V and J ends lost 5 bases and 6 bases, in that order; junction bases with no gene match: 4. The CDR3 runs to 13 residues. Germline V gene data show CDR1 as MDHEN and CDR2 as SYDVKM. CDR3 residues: CASSIQGAHGYTF. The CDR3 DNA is TGTGCCAGCAGTATACAGGGGGCTCATGGCTACACCTTC.

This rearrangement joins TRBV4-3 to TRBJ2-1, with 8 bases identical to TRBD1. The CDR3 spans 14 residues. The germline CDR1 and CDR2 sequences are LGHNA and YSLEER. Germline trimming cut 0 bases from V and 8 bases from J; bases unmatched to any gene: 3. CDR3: CASSQDDRGYEQFF. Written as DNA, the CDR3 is TGCGCCAGCAGCCAAGACGACAGGGGCTATGAGCAGTTCTTC.

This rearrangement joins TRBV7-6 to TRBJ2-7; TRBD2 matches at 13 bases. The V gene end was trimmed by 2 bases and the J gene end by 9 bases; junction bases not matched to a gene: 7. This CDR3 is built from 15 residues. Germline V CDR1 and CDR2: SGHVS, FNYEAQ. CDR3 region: CASSLSLAGGGVQYF. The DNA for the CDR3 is TGTGCCAGCAGCTTATCACTAGCGGGAGGGGGAGTGCAGTACTTC.

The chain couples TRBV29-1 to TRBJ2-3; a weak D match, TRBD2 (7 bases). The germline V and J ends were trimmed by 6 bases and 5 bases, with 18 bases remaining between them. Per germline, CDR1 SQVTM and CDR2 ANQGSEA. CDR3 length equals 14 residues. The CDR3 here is CSVAGGRRKDTQYF. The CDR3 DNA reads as TGCAGCGTCGCCGGGGGGCGCAGAAAAGATACGCAGTATTTT.

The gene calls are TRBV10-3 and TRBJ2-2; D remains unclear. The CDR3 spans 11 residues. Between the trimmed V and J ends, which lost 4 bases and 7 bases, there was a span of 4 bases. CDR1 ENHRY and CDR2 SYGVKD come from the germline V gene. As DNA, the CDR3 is TGTGCCATCAGTGGAGGCGGGGAGCTGTTTTTT. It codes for CAISGGGELFF.

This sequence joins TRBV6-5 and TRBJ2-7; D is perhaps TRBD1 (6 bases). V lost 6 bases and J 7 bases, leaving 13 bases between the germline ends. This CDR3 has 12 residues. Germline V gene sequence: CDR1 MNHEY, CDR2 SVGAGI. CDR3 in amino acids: CASRTLGQEQYF. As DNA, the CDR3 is TGTGCCAGCAGGACCCTCGGACAGGAGCAGTACTTC.

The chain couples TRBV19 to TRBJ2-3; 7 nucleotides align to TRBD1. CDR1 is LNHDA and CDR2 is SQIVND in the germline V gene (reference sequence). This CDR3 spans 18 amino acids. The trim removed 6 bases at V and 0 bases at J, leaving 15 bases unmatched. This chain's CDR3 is CASSPIQYRDSSTDTQYF. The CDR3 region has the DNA TGTGCCAGTAGCCCAATTCAGTATAGGGACAGCAGCACAGATACGCAGTATTTT.

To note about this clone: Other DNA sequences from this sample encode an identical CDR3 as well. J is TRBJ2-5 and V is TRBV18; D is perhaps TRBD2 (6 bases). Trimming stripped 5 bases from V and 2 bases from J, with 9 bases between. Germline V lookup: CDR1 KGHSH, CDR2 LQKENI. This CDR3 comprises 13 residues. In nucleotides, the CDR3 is TGTGCCAGCTCAGGGGGGTATCAAGAGACCCAGTACTTC. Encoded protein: CASSGGYQETQYF.

The CDR3 sequence is CATSDTTSVLSTDTQYF. The CDR3 nucleotides read TGTGCCACCAGTGATACAACTAGCGTACTTAGCACAGATACGCAGTATTTT. V gene TRBV24-1 combines with J gene TRBJ2-3, with 7 nucleotides matching TRBD2. CDR1 and CDR2 (germline): KGHDR, SFDVKD. The CDR3 is 17 residues long. Trimming removed 3 bases from V and 0 bases from J; junction bases left unmatched: 8.

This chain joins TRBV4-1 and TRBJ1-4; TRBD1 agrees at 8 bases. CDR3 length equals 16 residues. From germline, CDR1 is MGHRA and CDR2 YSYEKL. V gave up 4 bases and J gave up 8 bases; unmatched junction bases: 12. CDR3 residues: CASSRGTKGTGEKLFF. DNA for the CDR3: TGCGCCAGCAGCCGCGGGACAAAAGGGACAGGCGAAAAACTGTTTTTT.

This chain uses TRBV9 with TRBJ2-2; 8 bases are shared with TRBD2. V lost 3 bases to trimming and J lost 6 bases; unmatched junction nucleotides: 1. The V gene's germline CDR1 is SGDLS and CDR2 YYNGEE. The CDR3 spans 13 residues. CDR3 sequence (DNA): TGTGCCAGCAGCGGTAGCGGGGCCGGGGAGCTGTTTTTT. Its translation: CASSGSGAGELFF.

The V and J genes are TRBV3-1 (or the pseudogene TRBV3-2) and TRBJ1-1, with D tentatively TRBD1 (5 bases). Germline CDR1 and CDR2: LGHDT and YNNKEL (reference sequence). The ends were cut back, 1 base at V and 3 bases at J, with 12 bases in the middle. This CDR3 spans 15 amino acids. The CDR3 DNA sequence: TGTGCCAGCAGCCAAGGAGTAATGACAGACACTGAAGCTTTCTTT. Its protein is CASSQGVMTDTEAFF.

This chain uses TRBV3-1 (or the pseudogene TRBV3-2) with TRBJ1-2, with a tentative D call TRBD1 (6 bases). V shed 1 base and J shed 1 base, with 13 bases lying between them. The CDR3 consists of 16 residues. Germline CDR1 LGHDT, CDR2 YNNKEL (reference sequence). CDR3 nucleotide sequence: TGTGCCAGCAGCCAAGCCGCGACAGGACTTAACTATGGCTACACCTTC. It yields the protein CASSQAATGLNYGYTF.

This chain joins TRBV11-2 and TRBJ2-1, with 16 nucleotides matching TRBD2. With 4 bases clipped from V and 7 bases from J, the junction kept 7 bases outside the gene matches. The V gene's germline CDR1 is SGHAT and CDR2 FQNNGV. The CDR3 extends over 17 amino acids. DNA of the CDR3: TGTGCCAGCAGCTCCACCGGGACTAGCGGGAGGGGGAATGAGCAGTTCTTC. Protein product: CASSSTGTSGRGNEQFF. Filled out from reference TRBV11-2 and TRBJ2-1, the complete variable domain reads EAGVAQSPRYKIIEKRQSVAFWCNPISGHATLYWYQQILGQGPKLLIQFQNNGVVDDSQLPKDRFSAERLKGVDSTLKIQPAKLEDSAVYLCASSSTGTSGRGNEQFFGPGTRLTVL.

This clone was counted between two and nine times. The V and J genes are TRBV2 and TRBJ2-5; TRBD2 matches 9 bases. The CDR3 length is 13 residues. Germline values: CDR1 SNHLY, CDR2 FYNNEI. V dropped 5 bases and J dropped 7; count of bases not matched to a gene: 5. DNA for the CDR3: TGTGCCAGCAGTTTAGCGGGAGAGGCGACCCAGTACTTC. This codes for CASSLAGEATQYF.

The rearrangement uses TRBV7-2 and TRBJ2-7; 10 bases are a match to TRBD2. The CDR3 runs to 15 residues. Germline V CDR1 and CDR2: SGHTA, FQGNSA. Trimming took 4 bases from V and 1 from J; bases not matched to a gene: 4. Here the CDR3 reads CASSSRTSGSYEQYF. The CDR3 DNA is TGTGCCAGCAGCTCACGGACTAGCGGATCCTACGAGCAGTACTTC. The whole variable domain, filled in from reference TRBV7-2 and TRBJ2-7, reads GAGVSQSPSNKVTEKGKDVELRCDPISGHTALYWYRQSLGQGLEFLIYFQGNSAPDKSGLPSDRFSAERTGGSVSTLTIQRTQQEDSAVYLCASSSRTSGSYEQYFGPGTRLTVT.

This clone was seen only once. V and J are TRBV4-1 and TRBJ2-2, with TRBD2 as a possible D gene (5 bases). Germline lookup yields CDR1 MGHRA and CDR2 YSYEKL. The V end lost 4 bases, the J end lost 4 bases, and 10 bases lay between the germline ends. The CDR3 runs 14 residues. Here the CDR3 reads CASSPDRGTGELFF. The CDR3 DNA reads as TGCGCCAGCAGCCCAGATCGGGGCACCGGGGAGCTGTTTTTT.

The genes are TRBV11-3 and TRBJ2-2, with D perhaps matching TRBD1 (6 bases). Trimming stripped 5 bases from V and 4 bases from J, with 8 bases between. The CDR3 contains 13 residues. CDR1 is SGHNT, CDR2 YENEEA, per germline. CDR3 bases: TGTGCCAGCAGCGTCAGGGGCACCGGGGAGCTGTTTTTT. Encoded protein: CASSVRGTGELFF.

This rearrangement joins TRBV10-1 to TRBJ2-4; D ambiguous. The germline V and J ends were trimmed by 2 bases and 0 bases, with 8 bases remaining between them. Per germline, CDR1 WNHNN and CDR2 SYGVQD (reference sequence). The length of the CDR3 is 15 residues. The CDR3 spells CASSEPSVAKNIQYF. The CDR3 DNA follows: TGCGCCAGCAGTGAGCCCTCAGTAGCCAAAAACATTCAGTACTTC.

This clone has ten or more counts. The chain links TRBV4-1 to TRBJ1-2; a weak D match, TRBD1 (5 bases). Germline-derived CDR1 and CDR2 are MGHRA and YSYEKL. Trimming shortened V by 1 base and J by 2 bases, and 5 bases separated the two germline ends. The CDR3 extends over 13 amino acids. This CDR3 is CASSQAGNYGYTF. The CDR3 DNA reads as TGCGCCAGCAGCCAAGCAGGGAACTATGGCTACACCTTC.